Below are 11 T cell receptor beta chains sequenced from a single sample in a study of T cells expressing NK-cell markers. Following a re-call of the 5' RACE reads, TCRdb has one entry per CDR3 protein and lacks DNA. The sample includes around 140,000 distinct CDR3 sequences. What was sequenced was blood T cells: a sorted CD56 or NKG2C T cell subset, CD4+ or CD8+ T cells, or bulk PBMC T cells (not recorded which). The receptor source for this set is a young man in good health.

The gene calls are TRBV7-8 and TRBJ2-1; TCRdb picks TRBD1, but there is no DNA to check that call. The CDR3 is made up of 17 amino acids. CDR1 and CDR2 from the germline V gene are SGHVS and FQNEAQ. The CDR3 sequence: CASTSREASISYNEQFF. The entire variable domain, with the rest obtained from reference TRBV7-8 and TRBJ2-1, is as follows: GAGVSQSPRYKVAKRGQDVALRCDPISGHVSLFWYQQALGQGPEFLTYFQNEAQLDKSGLPSDRFFAERPEGSVSTLKIQRTQQEDSAVYLCASTSREASISYNEQFFGPGTRLTVL.

J is TRBJ2-2 and V is TRBV5-5; TCRdb's D call of TRBD2 is untestable without DNA. CDR3 length equals 18 residues. The germline gives CDR1 SGHKS, CDR2 YYEKEE (reference sequence). Here the CDR3 reads CASSSPGLAEIYTGELFF.

This chain joins TRBV5-5 and TRBJ2-3; TCRdb reports TRBD1, a call that lacks DNA to check it against. Germline CDR1 reads SGHKS; CDR2 reads YYEKEE (reference sequence). The CDR3 is 15 residues long. CDR3 sequence reads: CASSFRGRGTDTQYF.

The chain carries TRBV28 and TRBJ2-7; checking the TCRdb D call of TRBD1 is not possible without DNA. The germline V gene encodes CDR1 MDHEN and CDR2 SYDVKM. CDR3 length: 15 residues. CDR3 sequence: CASSLRGRTEREQYF.

The J gene is TRBJ1-1, the V gene TRBV23-1; TCRdb returns TRBD1, unconfirmable since there is no DNA. TRBV23-1 has ORF status, its function being uncertain. The CDR3 has 14 residues. The CDR3 loop is CASSHPTGGTEAFF.

V is TRBV20-1 and J is TRBJ1-1; TCRdb's assignment of TRBD1 cannot be checked, as there is no DNA. This CDR3 is 13 amino acids long. CDR1 DFQATT and CDR2 SNEGSKA come from the germline V gene (reference sequence). The CDR3 sequence: CSATVQGFTEAFF.

The rearrangement joins TRBV12-3 or TRBV12-4 to TRBJ2-1; TCRdb calls TRBD2, which cannot be checked without DNA. The CDR3 is made up of 15 amino acids. CDR3 amino acids: CASSGTSGTGNEQFF.

The chain employs TRBV24-1 and TRBJ2-3; the TCRdb D gene call, TRBD2, has no DNA to confirm it. Germline V CDR1 and CDR2: KGHDR, SFDVKD. The CDR3 consists of 17 residues. CDR3 protein: CATSDLGTGPSTDTQYF.

V gene TRBV4-1 combines with J gene TRBJ2-2. From germline, CDR1 is MGHRA and CDR2 YSYEKL. This CDR3 is built from 14 residues. The CDR3 protein is CASSQGENTGELFF.

The J gene is TRBJ2-2, the V gene TRBV24-1; TCRdb's D call of TRBD1 is untestable without DNA. CDR3 length: 17 amino acids. Germline V lookup: CDR1 KGHDR, CDR2 SFDVKD. The CDR3 reads CATSDFGQGAYAGELFF.

This chain connects TRBV9 to TRBJ2-7; TCRdb's D call, TRBD2, is unchecked because there is no DNA. CDR3 length: 15 amino acids. Germline CDR1 reads SGDLS; CDR2 reads YYNGEE. CDR3 protein: CASSLSSGSAYEQYF. Based on the CDR3 plus reference TRBV9 and TRBJ2-7, the full variable domain is DSGVTQTPKHLITATGQRVTLRCSPRSGDLSVYWYQQSLDQGLQFLIQYYNGEERAKGNILERFSAQQFPDLHSELNLSSLELGDSALYFCASSLSSGSAYEQYFGPGTRLTVT.